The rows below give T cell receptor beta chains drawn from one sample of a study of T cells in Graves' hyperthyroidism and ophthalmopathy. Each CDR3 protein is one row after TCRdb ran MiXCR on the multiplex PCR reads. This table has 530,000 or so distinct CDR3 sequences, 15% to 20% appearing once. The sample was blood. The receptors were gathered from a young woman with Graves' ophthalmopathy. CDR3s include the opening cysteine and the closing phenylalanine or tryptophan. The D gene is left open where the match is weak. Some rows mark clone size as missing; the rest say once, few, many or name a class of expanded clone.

DNA: TGCAGTGGGGGAGGACTCCGCTCGATTGAGCAGTTCTTC; CDR3: CSGGGLRSIEQFF; V: TRBV20-1; size: many; D: .; J: TRBJ2-1
DNA: TGTGCCAGCAGCCCCGGGACAGGGGTGAACTCCTATAATTCACCCCTCCACTTT; CDR3: CASSPGTGVNSYNSPLHF; V: TRBV6-2/TRBV6-3; size: .; D: TRBD1; J: TRBJ1-6
DNA: TGCGCCAGCAGCCTACACCCTAGCGGTAGCACAGATACGCAGTATTTT; CDR3: CASSLHPSGSTDTQYF; V: TRBV5-1; size: few; D: TRBD2; J: TRBJ2-3
DNA: TGTGCCAGCAGTCCAATCAGGGTACAGCCCCAGCATTTT; CDR3: CASSPIRVQPQHF; V: TRBV28; size: many; D: .; J: TRBJ1-5
DNA: TGCAGTGCCACTGGACTAGCGGCCTACGAGCAGTACTTC; CDR3: CSATGLAAYEQYF; V: TRBV20-1; size: .; D: TRBD2; J: TRBJ2-7
DNA: TGCAGTGCTAGAGATCGGGCGGGGGAATACAATGAGCAGTTCTTC; CDR3: CSARDRAGEYNEQFF; V: TRBV20-1; size: .; D: TRBD2; J: TRBJ2-1
DNA: TGTGCCAGCAGCCCGGCCCGGGGTCTGAATTGGGGCTACACCTTC; CDR3: CASSPARGLNWGYTF; V: TRBV12-3/TRBV12-4; size: many; D: .; J: TRBJ1-2
DNA: TGTGCCAGCAGCGCCGGACCGGGACAGCATTACGAGCAGTACTTC; CDR3: CASSAGPGQHYEQYF; V: TRBV9; size: many; D: TRBD1; J: TRBJ2-7
DNA: TGTGCCTGGAGGCCTGACAGGTTGAACACTGAAGCTTTCTTT; CDR3: CAWRPDRLNTEAFF; V: TRBV30; size: many; D: .; J: TRBJ1-1
DNA: TGTGCCAGCAGCCAGGGCTCTAGCGGAACTTTCTACGAGCAGTACTTC; CDR3: CASSQGSSGTFYEQYF; V: TRBV7-2; size: many; D: TRBD2; J: TRBJ2-7
DNA: TGTGCCAGCAGCTTAGAAGTAGGCAGCACAGATACGCAGTATTTT; CDR3: CASSLEVGSTDTQYF; V: TRBV7-6; size: many; D: .; J: TRBJ2-3
DNA: TGTGCCAGCAGTACAGGGGTCACGTCTAATGAGCAGTTCTTC; CDR3: CASSTGVTSNEQFF; V: TRBV6-1; size: many; D: TRBD1; J: TRBJ2-1
DNA: TGTGCCAGCATCCCCTCGTGGGGGGCCGGTGGCTACACCTTC; CDR3: CASIPSWGAGGYTF; V: TRBV28; size: .; D: .; J: TRBJ1-2
DNA: TGCAGTGCATTACAGGGGCGGGAGCAGTACTTC; CDR3: CSALQGREQYF; V: TRBV20-1; size: .; D: TRBD1; J: TRBJ2-7
DNA: TGTGCCAGCAGTTTTGAAGGAGGGTTTAATTCACCCCTCCACTTT; CDR3: CASSFEGGFNSPLHF; V: TRBV12-3/TRBV12-4; size: many; D: .; J: TRBJ1-6
DNA: TGTGCCAGCAGTTTCCTATTGGCGGACAACCAAGAGACCCAGTACTTC; CDR3: CASSFLLADNQETQYF; V: TRBV28; size: many; D: .; J: TRBJ2-5
DNA: TGTGCCTGGAGACCGTTCACTGAAGCTTTCTTT; CDR3: CAWRPFTEAFF; V: TRBV30; size: few; D: .; J: TRBJ1-1
DNA: TGTGCCAGCAGTTACGTTGGACTAGCGGGAGTAGCCTACGAGCAGTACTTC; CDR3: CASSYVGLAGVAYEQYF; V: TRBV6-5; size: few; D: TRBD2; J: TRBJ2-7
DNA: TGTGCCACCAGTGATCAGGTGCCCGGGGAGCTGTTTTTT; CDR3: CATSDQVPGELFF; V: TRBV24-1; size: .; D: .; J: TRBJ2-2
DNA: TGTGCCAGCAGCTTAGACAGACCCTACGAGCAGTACTTC; CDR3: CASSLDRPYEQYF; V: TRBV28; size: many; D: .; J: TRBJ2-7
DNA: TGTGCCACTAAAGTGGAGAGCTCCTACGAGCAGTACTTC; CDR3: CATKVESSYEQYF; V: TRBV10-3; size: many; D: .; J: TRBJ2-7
DNA: TGTGCCAGCAGGCTGCTGGGACACCCCTACGAGCAGTACTTC; CDR3: CASRLLGHPYEQYF; V: TRBV28; size: many; D: .; J: TRBJ2-7
DNA: TGCAGTCCGCGGGACAGGGGGCGCGGCGGGGAGCTGTTTTTT; CDR3: CSPRDRGRGGELFF; V: TRBV20-1; size: .; D: TRBD1; J: TRBJ2-2
DNA: TGTGCCAGCAGGGCCGGGACAGGGGAGATCTACGAGCAGTACTTC; CDR3: CASRAGTGEIYEQYF; V: TRBV6-1; size: .; D: TRBD1; J: TRBJ2-7
DNA: TGTGCCAGCAGTCCGACTAGCGGGAGCTACGAGCAGCACTTC; CDR3: CASSPTSGSYEQHF; V: TRBV6-1; size: .; D: TRBD2; J: TRBJ2-7
DNA: TGTGCCAGCACCCAGGGGGGGGGAGGGGACGGGGAGACCCAGTACTTC; CDR3: CASTQGGGGDGETQYF; V: TRBV28; size: .; D: .; J: TRBJ2-5
DNA: TGTGCCATCAGTGAGTCAGGCGGGGGCTCCCGATATAGCAATCAGCCCCAGCATTTT; CDR3: CAISESGGGSRYSNQPQHF; V: TRBV6-1; size: .; D: .; J: TRBJ1-5
DNA: TGTGCCAGCAGTGCCCGACAGGCTAGTCAGCCCCAGCATTTT; CDR3: CASSARQASQPQHF; V: TRBV6-2/TRBV6-3; size: many; D: .; J: TRBJ1-5
DNA: TGTGCCAGCAGCTCAACCGGGACGAGCGAGCAGTACTTC; CDR3: CASSSTGTSEQYF; V: TRBV7-3; size: many; D: .; J: TRBJ2-7
DNA: TGCAGTGCCAATCTACCGGGACAGGGCTATGGCTACACCTTC; CDR3: CSANLPGQGYGYTF; V: TRBV20-1; size: .; D: TRBD1; J: TRBJ1-2
DNA: TGTGCCAGCAGCCAAAGTTACAGCTATGGCTACACCTTC; CDR3: CASSQSYSYGYTF; V: TRBV3-1; size: many; D: .; J: TRBJ1-2
DNA: TGTGCCAGCAGCGTCCCCCAGGCCCTAGAGACCCAGTACTTC; CDR3: CASSVPQALETQYF; V: TRBV7-9; size: many; D: .; J: TRBJ2-5
DNA: TGCGCCAGCAGCCTCATGCAGGACAGGCGAGTCTTCTACACCGGGGAGCTGTTTTTT; CDR3: CASSLMQDRRVFYTGELFF; V: TRBV5-1; size: few; D: TRBD1; J: TRBJ2-2
DNA: TGCAGCGTTGAAGGGACCAAGCGGGAGCAGTACTTC; CDR3: CSVEGTKREQYF; V: TRBV29-1; size: few; D: .; J: TRBJ2-7
DNA: TGTGCCAGCAGTTACGGGACAGGGGTCTCTGGGGCCAACGTCCTGACTTTC; CDR3: CASSYGTGVSGANVLTF; V: TRBV6-6; size: few; D: TRBD1; J: TRBJ2-6
DNA: TGTGCCAGCAGTCGGGACAGGGGGGCAGATACGCAGTATTTT; CDR3: CASSRDRGADTQYF; V: TRBV28; size: .; D: TRBD1; J: TRBJ2-3
DNA: TGTGCCAGCAGCCATAATACACGGAGGGGGCGCGTGTACACTGAAGCTTTCTTT; CDR3: CASSHNTRRGRVYTEAFF; V: TRBV4-1; size: .; D: TRBD1; J: TRBJ1-1
DNA: TGTGCCATCAGTACTCCCCCACGCGGGAGTCCGTACGAGCAGTACTTC; CDR3: CAISTPPRGSPYEQYF; V: TRBV10-3; size: .; D: TRBD2; J: TRBJ2-7
DNA: TGTGCCAGCAGGTTGGGGGCGAGCTCCTACAATGAGCAGTTCTTC; CDR3: CASRLGASSYNEQFF; V: TRBV2; size: many; D: .; J: TRBJ2-1
DNA: TGCAGTGCTTTGGACAGGGAGGGTTGGGACTATGGCTACACCTTC; CDR3: CSALDREGWDYGYTF; V: TRBV20-1; size: few; D: TRBD1; J: TRBJ1-2
DNA: TGCGCCAGCAGCCGATACCCGGGCCTAAGGACCTACGAGCAGTACTTC; CDR3: CASSRYPGLRTYEQYF; V: TRBV4-1; size: .; D: .; J: TRBJ2-7
DNA: TGTGCCAGCCTCTCTGGGGCCAACGTCCTGACTTTC; CDR3: CASLSGANVLTF; V: TRBV6-2/TRBV6-3; size: many; D: .; J: TRBJ2-6
DNA: TGTGCCAGCTCATCGTCGGGAGTCCAAAACACTGAAGCTTTCTTT; CDR3: CASSSSGVQNTEAFF; V: TRBV18; size: many; D: .; J: TRBJ1-1
DNA: TGTGCCAGCAGCGCCGGGAGCCAAGAGACCCAGTACTTC; CDR3: CASSAGSQETQYF; V: TRBV7-9; size: few; D: .; J: TRBJ2-5
DNA: TGTGCCAGCAGCCAAGAGGGAGCGGGGAGCCGTGTCCCGTACTTC; CDR3: CASSQEGAGSRVPYF; V: TRBV3-1; size: few; D: TRBD2; J: TRBJ2-5
DNA: TGCAGTGCTAGAGATAGGGACAGGGGAATCTATGGCTACACCTTC; CDR3: CSARDRDRGIYGYTF; V: TRBV20-1; size: .; D: TRBD1; J: TRBJ1-2
DNA: TGTGCCAGCAGCTACTCGGGCTTTGGTGGAGAGACCCAGTACTTC; CDR3: CASSYSGFGGETQYF; V: TRBV9; size: .; D: .; J: TRBJ2-5
DNA: TGTGCCAGCAGTTTCGGACAGGGGAGTCATCCGGATGAAAAACTGTTTTTT; CDR3: CASSFGQGSHPDEKLFF; V: TRBV12-3/TRBV12-4; size: .; D: TRBD1; J: TRBJ1-4
DNA: TGTGCCAGCAGCTTTGGAGGCGGACAGGGCTTCCAGCCCCAGCATTTT; CDR3: CASSFGGGQGFQPQHF; V: TRBV7-9; size: few; D: TRBD1; J: TRBJ1-5
DNA: TGCAGTGCTACCCAGTCGCGTAGCAATCAGCCCCAGCATTTT; CDR3: CSATQSRSNQPQHF; V: TRBV20-1; size: many; D: .; J: TRBJ1-5
DNA: TGTGCCAGCAAAGTAGGCGGCATTCAGCCCCAGCATTTT; CDR3: CASKVGGIQPQHF; V: TRBV6-1; size: .; D: .; J: TRBJ1-5
DNA: TGCAGTGCACCGCAGGACGGGACAGCGGGTGGAGACGAGCAGTACTTC; CDR3: CSAPQDGTAGGDEQYF; V: TRBV20-1; size: many; D: .; J: TRBJ2-7
DNA: TGCAGTGCTAGGACAGGGTGGGAAGAGACCCAGTACTTC; CDR3: CSARTGWEETQYF; V: TRBV20-1; size: few; D: TRBD1; J: TRBJ2-5
DNA: TGTGCCAGCAGAGCGCAGCCCGGACAGGGGGACCAAGGTTCCAACACAGATACGCAGTATTTT; CDR3: CASRAQPGQGDQGSNTDTQYF; V: TRBV12-3/TRBV12-4; size: .; D: TRBD1; J: TRBJ2-3
DNA: TGTGCTAGTGGCCCCGGACAGGGGGGAGGCAATGAGCAGTTCTTC; CDR3: CASGPGQGGGNEQFF; V: TRBV12-5; size: many; D: TRBD1; J: TRBJ2-1
DNA: TGTGCCTGGAGTGTCCGGAGCTCCTACAATGAGCAGTTCTTC; CDR3: CAWSVRSSYNEQFF; V: TRBV30; size: few; D: .; J: TRBJ2-1
DNA: TGTGCCGTCCATACCCCTAAGGGTGTGACTGAAGCTTTCTTT; CDR3: CAVHTPKGVTEAFF; V: TRBV6-1; size: few; D: .; J: TRBJ1-1
DNA: TGTGCCAGCAGTTACCCGACAGGGGAGCAGTTCTTC; CDR3: CASSYPTGEQFF; V: TRBV6-1; size: few; D: TRBD1; J: TRBJ2-1
DNA: TGTGCCAGCAGTTTTTCTCTGGGGGCTGGGGATACGCAGTATTTT; CDR3: CASSFSLGAGDTQYF; V: TRBV12-3/TRBV12-4; size: many; D: .; J: TRBJ2-3
DNA: TGTGCCAGCAGCGTATCTGTTACAGGGGTAGAGACCCAGTACTTC; CDR3: CASSVSVTGVETQYF; V: TRBV9; size: few; D: TRBD1; J: TRBJ2-5